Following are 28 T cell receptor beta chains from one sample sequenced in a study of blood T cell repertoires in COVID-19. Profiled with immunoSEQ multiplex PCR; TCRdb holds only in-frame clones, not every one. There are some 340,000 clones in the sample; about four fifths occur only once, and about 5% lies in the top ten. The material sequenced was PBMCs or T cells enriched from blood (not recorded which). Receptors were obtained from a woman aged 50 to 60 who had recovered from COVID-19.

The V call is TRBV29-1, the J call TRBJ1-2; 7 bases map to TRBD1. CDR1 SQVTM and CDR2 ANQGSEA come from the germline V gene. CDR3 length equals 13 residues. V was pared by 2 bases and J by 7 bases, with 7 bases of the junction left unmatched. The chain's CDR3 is CSVELQGVSGYTF. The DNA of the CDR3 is TGCAGCGTTGAACTGCAGGGGGTATCTGGCTACACCTTC.

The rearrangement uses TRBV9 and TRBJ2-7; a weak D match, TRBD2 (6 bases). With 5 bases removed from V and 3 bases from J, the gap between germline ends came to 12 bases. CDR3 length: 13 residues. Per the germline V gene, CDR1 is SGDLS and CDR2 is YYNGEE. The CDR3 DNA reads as TGTGCCAGCAGTCCGGGGGATATCTACGAGCAGTACTTC. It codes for CASSPGDIYEQYF.

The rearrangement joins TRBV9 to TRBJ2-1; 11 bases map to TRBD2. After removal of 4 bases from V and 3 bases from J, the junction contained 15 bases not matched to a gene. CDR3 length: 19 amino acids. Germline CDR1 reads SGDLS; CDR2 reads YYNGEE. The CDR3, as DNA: TGTGCCAGCAGCTTAGTCCCCCTAGCGGGAGGCCTGGGCTACAATGAGCAGTTCTTC. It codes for CASSLVPLAGGLGYNEQFF. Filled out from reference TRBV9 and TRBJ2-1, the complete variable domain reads DSGVTQTPKHLITATGQRVTLRCSPRSGDLSVYWYQQSLDQGLQFLIQYYNGEERAKGNILERFSAQQFPDLHSELNLSSLELGDSALYFCASSLVPLAGGLGYNEQFFGPGTRLTVL.

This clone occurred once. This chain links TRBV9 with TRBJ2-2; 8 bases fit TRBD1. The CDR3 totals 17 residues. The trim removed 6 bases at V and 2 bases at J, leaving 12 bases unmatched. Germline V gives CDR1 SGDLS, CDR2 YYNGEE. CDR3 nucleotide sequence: TGTGCCAGCAACCCGAACCCAGGGGGCGGTAACACCGGGGAGCTGTTTTTT. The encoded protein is CASNPNPGGGNTGELFF.

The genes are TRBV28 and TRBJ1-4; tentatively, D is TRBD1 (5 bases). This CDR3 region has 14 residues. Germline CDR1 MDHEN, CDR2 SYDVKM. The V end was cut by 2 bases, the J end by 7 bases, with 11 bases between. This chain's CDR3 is CASSLGGEGEKLFF. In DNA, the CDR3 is TGTGCCAGCAGTTTAGGAGGGGAGGGTGAAAAACTGTTTTTT.

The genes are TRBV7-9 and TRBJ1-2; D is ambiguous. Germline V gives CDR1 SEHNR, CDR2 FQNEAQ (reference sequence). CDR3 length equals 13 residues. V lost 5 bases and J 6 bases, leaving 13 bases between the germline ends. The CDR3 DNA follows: TGTGCCAGCAGCCCCCGGGGAGGAGATGGCTACACCTTC. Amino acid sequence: CASSPRGGDGYTF. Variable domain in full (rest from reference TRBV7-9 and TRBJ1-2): DTGVSQNPRHKITKRGQNVTFRCDPISEHNRLYWYRQTLGQGPEFLTYFQNEAQLEKSRLLSDRFSAERPKGSFSTLEIQRTEQGDSAMYLCASSPRGGDGYTFGSGTRLTVV.

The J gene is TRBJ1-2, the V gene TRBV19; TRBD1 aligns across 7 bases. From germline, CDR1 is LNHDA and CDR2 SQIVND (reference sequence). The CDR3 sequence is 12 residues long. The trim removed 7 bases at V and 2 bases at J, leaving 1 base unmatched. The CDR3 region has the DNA TGTGCCAGTAAGGGACAGAACTATGGCTACACCTTC. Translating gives CASKGQNYGYTF.

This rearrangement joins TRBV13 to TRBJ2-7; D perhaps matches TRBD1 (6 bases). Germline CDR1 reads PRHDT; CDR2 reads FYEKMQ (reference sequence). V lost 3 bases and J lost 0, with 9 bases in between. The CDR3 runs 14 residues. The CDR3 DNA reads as TGTGCCAGCAGCTTTGGCAGGGGCTCCTACGAGCAGTACTTC. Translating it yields CASSFGRGSYEQYF.

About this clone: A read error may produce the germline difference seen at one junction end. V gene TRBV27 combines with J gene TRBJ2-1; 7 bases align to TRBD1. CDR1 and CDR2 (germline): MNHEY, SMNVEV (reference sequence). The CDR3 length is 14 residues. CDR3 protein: CASSPRTGNNEQFF. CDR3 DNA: TGTGCTAGCAGTCCTCGGACAGGAAACAATGAGCAGTTCTTC.

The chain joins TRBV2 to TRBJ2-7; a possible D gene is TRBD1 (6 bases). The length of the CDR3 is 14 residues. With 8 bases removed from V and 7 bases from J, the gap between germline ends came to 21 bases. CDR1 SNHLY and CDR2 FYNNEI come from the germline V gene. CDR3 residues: CASSLVGASSEQYF. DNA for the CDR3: TGTGCCAGCTCTCTAGTGGGGGCCTCTAGTGAGCAGTACTTC.

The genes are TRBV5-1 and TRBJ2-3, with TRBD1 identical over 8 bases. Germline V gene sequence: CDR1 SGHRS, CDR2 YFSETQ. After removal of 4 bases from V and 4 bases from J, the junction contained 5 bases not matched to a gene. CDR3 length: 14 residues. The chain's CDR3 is CASSMTGVADTQYF. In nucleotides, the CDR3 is TGCGCCAGCAGCATGACAGGGGTTGCAGATACGCAGTATTTT.

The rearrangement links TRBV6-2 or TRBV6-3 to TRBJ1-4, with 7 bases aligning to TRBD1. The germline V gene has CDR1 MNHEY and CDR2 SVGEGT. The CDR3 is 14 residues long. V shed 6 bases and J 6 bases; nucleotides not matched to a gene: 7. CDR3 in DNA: TGTGCCAGCAGCAGAGGGGGCCTGGATGAAAAACTGTTTTTT. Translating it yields CASSRGGLDEKLFF.

CDR3 sequence: CASSLGQSEKLFF. CDR3 nucleotides: TGCGCCAGCAGCCTTGGACAGAGTGAAAAACTGTTTTTT. The rearrangement joins TRBV5-1 to TRBJ1-4; weak D call: TRBD1 (6 bases). CDR1 and CDR2 (germline): SGHRS, YFSETQ. The ends were cut back, 4 bases at V and 7 bases at J, with 11 bases in the middle. The CDR3 runs 13 residues.

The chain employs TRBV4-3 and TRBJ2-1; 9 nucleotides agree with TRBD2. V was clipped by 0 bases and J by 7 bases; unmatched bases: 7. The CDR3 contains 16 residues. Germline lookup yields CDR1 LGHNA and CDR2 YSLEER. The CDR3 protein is CASSQEDGLARNEQFF. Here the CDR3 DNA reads TGCGCCAGCAGCCAAGAGGATGGACTAGCGAGAAATGAGCAGTTCTTC.

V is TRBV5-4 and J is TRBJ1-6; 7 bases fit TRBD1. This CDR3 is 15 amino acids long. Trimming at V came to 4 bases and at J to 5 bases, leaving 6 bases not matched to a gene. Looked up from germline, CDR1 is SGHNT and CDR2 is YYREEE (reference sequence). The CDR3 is CASSKVGTDNSPLHF. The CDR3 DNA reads TGTGCCAGCAGCAAGGTCGGGACAGATAATTCACCCCTCCACTTT.

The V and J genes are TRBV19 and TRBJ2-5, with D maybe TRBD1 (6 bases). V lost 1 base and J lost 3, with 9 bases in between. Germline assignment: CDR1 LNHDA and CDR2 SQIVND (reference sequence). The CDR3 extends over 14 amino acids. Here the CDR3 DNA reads TGTGCCAGTAGTATAGCGGACAGCAAAGAGACCCAGTACTTC. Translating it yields CASSIADSKETQYF.

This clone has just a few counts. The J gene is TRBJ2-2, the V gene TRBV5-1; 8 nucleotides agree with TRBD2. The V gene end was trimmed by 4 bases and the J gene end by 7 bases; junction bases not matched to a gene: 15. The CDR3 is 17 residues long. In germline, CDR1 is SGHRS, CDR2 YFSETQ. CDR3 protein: CASSPGLGGRTVGELFF. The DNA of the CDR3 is TGCGCCAGCAGCCCCGGCCTGGGCGGGAGGACGGTCGGGGAGCTGTTTTTT.

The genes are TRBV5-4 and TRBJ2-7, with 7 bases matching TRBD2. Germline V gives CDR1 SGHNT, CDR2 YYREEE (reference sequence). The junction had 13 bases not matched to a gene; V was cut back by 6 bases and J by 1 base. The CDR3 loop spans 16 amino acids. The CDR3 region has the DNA TGTGCCAGCACCCCGGGTCCGGGGAGGGAGTCCTACGAGCAGTACTTC. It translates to CASTPGPGRESYEQYF. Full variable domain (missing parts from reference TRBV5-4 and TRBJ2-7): ETGVTQSPTHLIKTRGQQVTLRCSSQSGHNTVSWYQQALGQGPQFIFQYYREEENGRGNFPPRFSGLQFPNYSSELNVNALELDDSALYLCASTPGPGRESYEQYFGPGTRLTVT.

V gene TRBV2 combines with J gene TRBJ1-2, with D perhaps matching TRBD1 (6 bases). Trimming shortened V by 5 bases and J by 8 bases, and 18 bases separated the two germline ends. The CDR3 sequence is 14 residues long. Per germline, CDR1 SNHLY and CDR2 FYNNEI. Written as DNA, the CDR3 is TGTGCCAGCAGTCTACAAGGGGGTTTTTGGGGCTACACCTTC. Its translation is CASSLQGGFWGYTF.

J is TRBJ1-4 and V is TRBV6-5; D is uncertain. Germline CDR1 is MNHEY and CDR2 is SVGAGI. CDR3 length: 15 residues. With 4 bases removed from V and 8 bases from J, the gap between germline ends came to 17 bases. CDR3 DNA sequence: TGTGCCAGCAGTTCCTCCGGGAGGATAGGAGAAAAACTGTTTTTT. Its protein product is CASSSSGRIGEKLFF.

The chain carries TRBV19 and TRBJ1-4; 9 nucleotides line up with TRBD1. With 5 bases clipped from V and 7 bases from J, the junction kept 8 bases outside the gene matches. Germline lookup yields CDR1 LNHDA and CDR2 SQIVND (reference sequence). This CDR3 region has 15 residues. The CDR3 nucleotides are TGTGCCAGTAGTGCGCCGGGACAGGGAATTGAAAAACTGTTTTTT. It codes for CASSAPGQGIEKLFF.

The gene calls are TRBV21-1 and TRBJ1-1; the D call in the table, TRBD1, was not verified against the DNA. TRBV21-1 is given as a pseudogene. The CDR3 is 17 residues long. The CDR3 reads CASSKAPRTGGSRGAFF. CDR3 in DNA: TGTGCCAGCAGCAAAGCGCCGAGGACAGGGGGATCCAGAGGGGCTTTCTTT.

CDR3 bases: TGTGCCAGCAGCTTATCTCCTAGCGGGGTCCTCAATGAGCAGTTCTTC. Protein: CASSLSPSGVLNEQFF. V gene TRBV11-2 combines with J gene TRBJ2-1; TRBD2 matches 9 bases. With V trimmed by 2 bases and J by 6 bases, 8 bases remained unmatched. Germline V lookup: CDR1 SGHAT, CDR2 FQNNGV. This CDR3 is 16 amino acids long.

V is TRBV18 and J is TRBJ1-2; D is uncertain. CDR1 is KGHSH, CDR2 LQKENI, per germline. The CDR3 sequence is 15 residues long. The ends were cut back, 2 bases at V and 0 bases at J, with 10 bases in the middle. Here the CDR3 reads CASSPVEGANYGYTF. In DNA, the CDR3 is TGTGCCAGCTCACCAGTGGAGGGAGCTAACTATGGCTACACCTTC.

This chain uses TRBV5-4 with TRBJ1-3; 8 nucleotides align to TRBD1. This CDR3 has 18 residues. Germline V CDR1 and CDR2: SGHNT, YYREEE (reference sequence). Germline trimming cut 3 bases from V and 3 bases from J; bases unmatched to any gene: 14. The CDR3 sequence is CASSWGGMDRVNGNTIYF. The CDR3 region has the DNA TGTGCCAGCAGCTGGGGGGGAATGGACAGGGTTAATGGAAACACCATATATTTT.

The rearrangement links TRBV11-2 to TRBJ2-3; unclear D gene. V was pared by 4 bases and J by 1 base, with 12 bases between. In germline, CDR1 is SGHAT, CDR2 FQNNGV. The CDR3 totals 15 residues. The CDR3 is CASSSLKPRTDTQYF. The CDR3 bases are TGTGCCAGCAGCTCCCTTAAGCCCCGCACAGATACGCAGTATTTT.

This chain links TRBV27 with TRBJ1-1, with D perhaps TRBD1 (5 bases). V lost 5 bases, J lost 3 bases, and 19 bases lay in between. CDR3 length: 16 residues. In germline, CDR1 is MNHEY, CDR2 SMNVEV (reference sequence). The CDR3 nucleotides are TGTGCCAGCAGTCGGTCGCCTCAGGGTGTCGACACTGAAGCTTTCTTT. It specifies CASSRSPQGVDTEAFF.

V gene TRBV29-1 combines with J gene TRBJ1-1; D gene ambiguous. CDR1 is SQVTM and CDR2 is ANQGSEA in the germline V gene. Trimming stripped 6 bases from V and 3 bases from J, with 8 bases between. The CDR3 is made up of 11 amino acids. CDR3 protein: CSVSIHTEAFF. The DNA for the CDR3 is TGCAGCGTCTCTATTCACACTGAAGCTTTCTTT.